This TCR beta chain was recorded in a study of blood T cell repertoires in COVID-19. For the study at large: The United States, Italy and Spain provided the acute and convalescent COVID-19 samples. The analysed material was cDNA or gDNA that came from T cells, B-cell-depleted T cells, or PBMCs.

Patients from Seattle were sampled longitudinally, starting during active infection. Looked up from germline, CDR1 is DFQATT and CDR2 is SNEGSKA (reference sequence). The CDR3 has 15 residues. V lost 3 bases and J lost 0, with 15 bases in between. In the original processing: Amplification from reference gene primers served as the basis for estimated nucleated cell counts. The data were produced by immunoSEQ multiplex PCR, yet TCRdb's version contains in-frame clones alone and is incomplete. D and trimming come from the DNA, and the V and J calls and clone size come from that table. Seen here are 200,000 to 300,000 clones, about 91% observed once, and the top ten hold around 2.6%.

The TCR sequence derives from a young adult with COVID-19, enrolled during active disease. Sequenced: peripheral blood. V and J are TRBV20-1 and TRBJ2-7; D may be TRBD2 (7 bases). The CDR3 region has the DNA TGCAGTGCTAGTTTACGGGGGGCCCCCTCCTACGAGCAGTACTTC. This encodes CSASLRGAPSYEQYF.